This T cell receptor beta chain was sequenced for a study of neurological immune-mediated disorders (dated by TCRdb to about 2019). For the study in its entirety: Peripheral blood TCR-beta repertoires from patients with HTLV-I-associated myelopathy (HAM/TSP), patients with multiple sclerosis, and healthy controls were compared in the study using UMI-based sequencing. Longitudinal samples, technical triplicates and paired sorted CD4+ and CD8+ T-cell subsets, alongside PBMC samples, were included among the approximately 98 TCR-beta libraries. The cohort comprised about 70 subjects: some 15 HAM/TSP patients, around 34 multiple sclerosis patients and around 20 healthy controls. Longitudinal HAM/TSP and healthy donors had 3 time-points each (3-40 month intervals).

General findings and caveats noted by the study authors: TCR clonal expansion was highest in HAM/TSP patients and lowest in MS patients, with MS patients falling below even healthy controls. No identical CDR3 amino acid sequences were shared among expanded clones across subjects, suggesting private TCR-beta repertoires in all groups.

To synthesize cDNA, template-switch 5'RACE was performed with a primer carrying a 10-nucleotide random unique molecular identifier so that each TCR transcript was tagged. Over 190 million TCR-beta sequences, covering 15-18 subjects, were produced in each sequencing run. Total RNA was extracted with the RNeasy kit. Using the KAPA Real-time Library Amplification kit, TCR-beta VDJ regions were amplified with primers for the TCR constant region and the 5'RACE anchor. Sample indexes and Illumina adaptors were added in a first PCR, after which library yield was increased in a second PCR. The roughly 650 bp TCR product was size-selected on a 2% E-gel SizeSelection system after Ampure bead purification. Before pooling, library quality was checked on a Bioanalyzer, concentration was measured with Qubit, and libraries were quantified with the Kapa Library Quantification kit. Libraries were sequenced paired-end 2 x 150 bp on an Illumina HiSeq 2500. To increase sequence diversity, roughly 24-31% phiX was spiked into each library pool. As for how the authors treated the data: The quality-filtered reads were processed with the UMI-based MiGEC pipeline, whose error correction step removed more than 80% of the raw TCR sequences. IMGT germline references were used for alignment of VDJ genes, and clonotypes were defined by a unique CDR3 amino acid sequence together with V-J genes. Clonal expansion, Shannon diversity and CDR3 relatedness were evaluated with VDJtools (CalcPairwiseDistances, ClusterSamples), while phylogenetic trees were built in CLCbio workbench. Clones with at least 8 unique UMIs were defined as expanded, with this threshold being based on coefficient-of-variation modelling across technical triplicates. Through fastp at Q25 and MiXCR, TCRdb rebuilt clones from the public reads, retaining in-frame beta chains. Under each unique CDR3 protein, matching rows form one entry showing the most common genes and DNA. It is TCRdb's table, rather than the study itself, that gives the V and J calls and clone size. Present in this sample are 55,000 to 75,000 distinct CDR3 sequences, roughly 13% of which were seen just once. The ten largest clones add up to under 5.5% of the sample.

The CDR1 and CDR2 encoded by the germline V gene (reference sequence) are MNHEY and SMNVEV. From the cysteine through the phenylalanine, the CDR3 covers 17 amino acids. Here the CDR3 DNA is all that survives: 51 bases in frame from base 1. Trimming removed 6 bases from V and 2 bases from J, leaving 23 bases between the germline ends. Sample time point, as interpreted from the label and publication: longitudinal time-point 1 (baseline). For the unsorted PBMC libraries, 2 million PBMCs were stored in RNAlater at -80 degrees C until RNA extraction and were used to generate the libraries. Peripheral blood underwent Ficoll-Hypaque density gradient centrifugation to isolate PBMCs, which were then cryopreserved in liquid nitrogen. Comment on this clonotype: Its antigen is not yet known. Base quality data are lacking; no much larger clone is found one base away.

The receptor chain draws on TRBV27 and TRBJ2-7, and the D gene may be TRBD2, 5 bases matching. Material for sequencing was PBMCs. The clonotype originates from a female donor with HTLV-1-associated myelopathy (HAM/TSP). For the CDR3, the sequence is CASRTRSSAPFPYEQYF. The DNA sequence is TGTGCCAGCAGGACGAGGAGTAGCGCGCCTTTTCCCTACGAGCAGTACTTC.